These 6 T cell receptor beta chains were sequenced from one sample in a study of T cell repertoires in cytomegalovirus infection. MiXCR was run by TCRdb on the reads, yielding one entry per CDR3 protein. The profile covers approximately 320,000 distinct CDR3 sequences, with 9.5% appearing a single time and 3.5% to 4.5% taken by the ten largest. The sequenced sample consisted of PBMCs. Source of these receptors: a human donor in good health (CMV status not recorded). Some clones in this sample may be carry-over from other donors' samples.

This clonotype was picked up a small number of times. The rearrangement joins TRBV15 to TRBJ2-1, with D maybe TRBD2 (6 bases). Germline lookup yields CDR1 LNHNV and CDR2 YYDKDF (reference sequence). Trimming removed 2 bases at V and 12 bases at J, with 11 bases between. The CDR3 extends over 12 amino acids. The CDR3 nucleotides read TGTGCCACCAGCAGACCCCAGGGAGGGCAGTTCTTC. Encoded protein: CATSRPQGGQFF. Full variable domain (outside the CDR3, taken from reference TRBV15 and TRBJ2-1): DAMVIQNPRYQVTQFGKPVTLSCSQTLNHNVMYWYQQKSSQAPKLLFHYYDKDFNNEADTPDNFQSRRPNTSFCFLDIRSPGLGDTAMYLCATSRPQGGQFFGPGTRLTVL.

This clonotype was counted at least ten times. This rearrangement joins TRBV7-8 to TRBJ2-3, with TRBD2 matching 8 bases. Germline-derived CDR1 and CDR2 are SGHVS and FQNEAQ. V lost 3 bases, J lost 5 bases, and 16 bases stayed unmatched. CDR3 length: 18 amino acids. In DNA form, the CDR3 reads TGTGCCAGCAGCTTGGGTGGGGGGAGCGGGGGAAGGGGAGATACGCAGTATTTT. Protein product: CASSLGGGSGGRGDTQYF.

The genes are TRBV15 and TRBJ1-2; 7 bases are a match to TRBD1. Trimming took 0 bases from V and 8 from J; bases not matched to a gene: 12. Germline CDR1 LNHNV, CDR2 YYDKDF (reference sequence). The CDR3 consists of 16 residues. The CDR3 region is CATSRDLRGGAQGYTF. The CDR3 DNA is TGTGCCACCAGCAGAGACCTTAGAGGGGGCGCGCAGGGCTACACCTTC.

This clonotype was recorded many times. The CDR3 nucleotides are TGTGCCAGCAGCCAGGGACTAGCGGGAGCTCCGGGGGACGAGCAGTACTTC. This gives the protein CASSQGLAGAPGDEQYF. This chain connects TRBV7-2 to TRBJ2-7; 14 bases fit TRBD2. The germline CDR1 and CDR2 sequences are SGHTA and FQGNSA. CDR3 length: 17 residues. The trim removed 5 bases at V and 5 bases at J, leaving 11 bases unmatched.

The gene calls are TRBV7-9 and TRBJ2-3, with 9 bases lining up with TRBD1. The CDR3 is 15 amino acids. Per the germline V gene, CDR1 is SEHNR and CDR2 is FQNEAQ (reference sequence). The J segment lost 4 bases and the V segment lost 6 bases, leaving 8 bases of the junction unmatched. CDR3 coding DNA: TGTGCCAGCAGGATACAGGGGGCAGGCGCAGATACGCAGTATTTT. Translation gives CASRIQGAGADTQYF.

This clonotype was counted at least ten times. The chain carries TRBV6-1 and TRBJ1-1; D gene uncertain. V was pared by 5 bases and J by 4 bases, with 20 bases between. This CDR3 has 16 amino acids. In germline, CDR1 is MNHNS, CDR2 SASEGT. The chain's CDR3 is CASSFYSVTSGTEAFF. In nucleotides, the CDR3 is TGTGCCAGCAGTTTCTACTCGGTCACATCGGGCACTGAAGCTTTCTTT.